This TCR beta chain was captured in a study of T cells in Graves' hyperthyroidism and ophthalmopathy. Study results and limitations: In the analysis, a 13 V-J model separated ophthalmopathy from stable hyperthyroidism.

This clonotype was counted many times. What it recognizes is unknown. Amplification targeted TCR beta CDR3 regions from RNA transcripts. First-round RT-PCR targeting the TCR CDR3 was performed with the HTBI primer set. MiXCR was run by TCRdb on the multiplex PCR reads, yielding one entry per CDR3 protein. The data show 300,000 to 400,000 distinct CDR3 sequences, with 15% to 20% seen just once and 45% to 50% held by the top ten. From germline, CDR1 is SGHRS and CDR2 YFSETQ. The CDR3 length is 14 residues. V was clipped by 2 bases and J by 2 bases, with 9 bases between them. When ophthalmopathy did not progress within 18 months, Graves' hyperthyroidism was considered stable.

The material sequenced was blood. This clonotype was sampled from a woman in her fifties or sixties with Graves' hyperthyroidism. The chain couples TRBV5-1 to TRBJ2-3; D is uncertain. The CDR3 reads CASSFESFTDTQYF. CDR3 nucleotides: TGCGCCAGCAGCTTTGAATCTTTCACAGATACGCAGTATTTT.